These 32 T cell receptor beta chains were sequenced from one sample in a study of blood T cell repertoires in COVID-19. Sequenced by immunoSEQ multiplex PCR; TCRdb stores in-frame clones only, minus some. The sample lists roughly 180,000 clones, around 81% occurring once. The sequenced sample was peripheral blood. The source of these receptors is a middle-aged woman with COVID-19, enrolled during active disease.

The CDR3 DNA sequence: TGTGCCAGCAGCGTAGGAGTCACAGATACGCAGTATTTT. This sequence encodes CASSVGVTDTQYF. The gene calls are TRBV9 and TRBJ2-3; no firm D call. Trimming cost V 0 bases and J 2 bases, with 4 bases left between them. This CDR3 comprises 13 residues. The germline gives CDR1 SGDLS, CDR2 YYNGEE.

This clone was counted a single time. The CDR3 sequence: CASSLGLAATEFF. In DNA form, the CDR3 reads TGTGCCAGCAGCTTGGGACTAGCGGCAACCGAGTTCTTC. This rearrangement joins TRBV11-3 to TRBJ2-1; TRBD2 agrees at 11 bases. Looked up from germline, CDR1 is SGHNT and CDR2 is YENEEA. V gave up 3 bases and J gave up 14 bases; unmatched junction bases: 6. The length of the CDR3 is 13 residues.

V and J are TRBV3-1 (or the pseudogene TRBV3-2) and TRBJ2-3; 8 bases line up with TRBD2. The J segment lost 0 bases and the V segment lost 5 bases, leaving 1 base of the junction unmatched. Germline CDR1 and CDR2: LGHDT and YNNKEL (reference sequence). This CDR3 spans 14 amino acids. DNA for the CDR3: TGTGCCAGCAGCAGCGGGAGTAGCACAGATACGCAGTATTTT. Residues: CASSSGSSTDTQYF.

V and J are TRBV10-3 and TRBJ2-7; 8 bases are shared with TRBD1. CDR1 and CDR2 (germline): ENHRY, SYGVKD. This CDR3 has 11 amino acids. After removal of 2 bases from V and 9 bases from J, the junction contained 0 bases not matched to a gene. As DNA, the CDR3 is TGTGCCATCAGTGAGGACAGGGGGCAGTACTTC. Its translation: CAISEDRGQYF.

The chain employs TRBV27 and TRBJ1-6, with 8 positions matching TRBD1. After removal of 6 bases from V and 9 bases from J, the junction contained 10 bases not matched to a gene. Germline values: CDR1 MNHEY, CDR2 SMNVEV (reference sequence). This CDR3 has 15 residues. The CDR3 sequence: CASSHRQGRASPLHF. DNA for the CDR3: TGTGCCAGCAGCCACCGACAGGGGAGGGCTTCACCCCTCCACTTT.

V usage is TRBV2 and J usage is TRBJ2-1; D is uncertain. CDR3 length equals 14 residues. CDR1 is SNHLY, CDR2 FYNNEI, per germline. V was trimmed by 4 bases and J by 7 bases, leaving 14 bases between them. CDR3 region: CASSVAKFGNEQFF. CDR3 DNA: TGTGCCAGCAGTGTTGCTAAATTCGGTAATGAGCAGTTCTTC.

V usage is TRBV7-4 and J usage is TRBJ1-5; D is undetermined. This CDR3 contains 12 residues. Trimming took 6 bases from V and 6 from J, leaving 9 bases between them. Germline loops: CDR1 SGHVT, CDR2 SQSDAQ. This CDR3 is CASSFCGQPQHF. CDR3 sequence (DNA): TGTGCCAGCAGTTTTTGCGGTCAGCCCCAGCATTTT.

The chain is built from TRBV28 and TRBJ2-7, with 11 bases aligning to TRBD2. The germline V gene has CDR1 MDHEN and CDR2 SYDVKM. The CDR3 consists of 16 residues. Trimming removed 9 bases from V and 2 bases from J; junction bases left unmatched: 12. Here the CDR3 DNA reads TGTGCCAGATTACTAGCGGGGGCAAGTTTTACCTACGAGCAGTACTTC. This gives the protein CARLLAGASFTYEQYF.

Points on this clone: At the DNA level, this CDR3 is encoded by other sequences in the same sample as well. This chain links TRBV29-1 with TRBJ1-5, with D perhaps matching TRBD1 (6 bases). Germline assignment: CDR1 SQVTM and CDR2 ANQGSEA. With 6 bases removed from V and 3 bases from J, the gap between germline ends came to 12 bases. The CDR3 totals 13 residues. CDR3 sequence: CSVAQGNNQPQHF. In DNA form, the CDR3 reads TGCAGCGTAGCACAGGGTAACAATCAGCCCCAGCATTTT. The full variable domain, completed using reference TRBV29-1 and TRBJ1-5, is SAVISQKPSRDICQRGTSLTIQCQVDSQVTMMFWYRQQPGQSLTLIATANQGSEATYESGFVIDKFPISRPNLTFSTLTVSNMSPEDSSIYLCSVAQGNNQPQHFGDGTRLSIL.

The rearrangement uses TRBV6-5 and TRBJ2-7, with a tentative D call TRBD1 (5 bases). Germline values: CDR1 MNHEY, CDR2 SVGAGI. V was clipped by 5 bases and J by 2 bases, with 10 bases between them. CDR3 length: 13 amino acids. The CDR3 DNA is TGTGCCAGCAGTCATAGGGGCCCCTACGAGCAGTACGTC. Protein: CASSHRGPYEQYV.

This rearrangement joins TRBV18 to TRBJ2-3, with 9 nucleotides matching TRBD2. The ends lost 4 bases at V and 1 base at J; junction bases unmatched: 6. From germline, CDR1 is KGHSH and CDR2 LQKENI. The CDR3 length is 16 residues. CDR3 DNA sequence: TGTGCCAGCTCACGTAGCGGGAGATCCCGCACAGATACGCAGTATTTT. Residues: CASSRSGRSRTDTQYF.

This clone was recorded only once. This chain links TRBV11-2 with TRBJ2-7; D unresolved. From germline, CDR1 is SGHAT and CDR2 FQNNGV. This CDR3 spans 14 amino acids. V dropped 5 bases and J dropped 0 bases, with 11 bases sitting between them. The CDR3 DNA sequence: TGTGCCAGCAGCCTTCAAGCGAGCTCCTACGAGCAGTACTTC. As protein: CASSLQASSYEQYF.

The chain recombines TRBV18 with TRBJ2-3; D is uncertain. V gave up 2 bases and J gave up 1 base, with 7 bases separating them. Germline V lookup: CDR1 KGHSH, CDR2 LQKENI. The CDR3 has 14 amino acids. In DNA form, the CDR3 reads TGTGCCAGCTCACCAGGAGTGGGCACAGATACGCAGTATTTT. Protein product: CASSPGVGTDTQYF.

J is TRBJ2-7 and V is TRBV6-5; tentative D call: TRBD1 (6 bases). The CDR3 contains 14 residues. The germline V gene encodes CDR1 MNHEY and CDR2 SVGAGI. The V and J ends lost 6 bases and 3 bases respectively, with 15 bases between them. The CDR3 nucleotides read TGTGCCAGCAGACCAAAGACAGGAAACTACGAGCAGTACTTC. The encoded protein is CASRPKTGNYEQYF.

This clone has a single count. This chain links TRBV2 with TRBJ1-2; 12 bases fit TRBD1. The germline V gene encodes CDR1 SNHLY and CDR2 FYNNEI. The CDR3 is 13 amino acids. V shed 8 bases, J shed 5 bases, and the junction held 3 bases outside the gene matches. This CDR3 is CASQGQGAYGYTF. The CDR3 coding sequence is TGTGCCAGCCAGGGACAGGGGGCTTATGGCTACACCTTC.

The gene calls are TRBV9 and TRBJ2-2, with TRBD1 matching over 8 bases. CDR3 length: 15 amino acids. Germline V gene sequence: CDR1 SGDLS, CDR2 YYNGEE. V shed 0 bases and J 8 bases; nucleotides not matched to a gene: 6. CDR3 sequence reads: CASSVVQGVQGELFF. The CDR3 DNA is TGTGCCAGCAGCGTAGTACAGGGGGTTCAGGGGGAGCTGTTTTTT.

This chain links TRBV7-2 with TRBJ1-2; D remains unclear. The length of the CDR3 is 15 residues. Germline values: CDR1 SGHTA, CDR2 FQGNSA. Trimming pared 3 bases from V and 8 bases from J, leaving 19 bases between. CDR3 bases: TGTGCCAGCAGCTTCATGAGTGTGAAAAGTTACGGCTACACCTTC. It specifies CASSFMSVKSYGYTF.

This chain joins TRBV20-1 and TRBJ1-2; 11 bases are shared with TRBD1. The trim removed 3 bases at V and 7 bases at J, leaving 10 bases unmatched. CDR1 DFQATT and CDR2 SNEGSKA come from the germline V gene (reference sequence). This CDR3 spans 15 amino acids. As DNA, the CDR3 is TGCAGTGCTAGTGGGACAGGGGGAATGGTAGGTGGCTACACCTTC. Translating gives CSASGTGGMVGGYTF.

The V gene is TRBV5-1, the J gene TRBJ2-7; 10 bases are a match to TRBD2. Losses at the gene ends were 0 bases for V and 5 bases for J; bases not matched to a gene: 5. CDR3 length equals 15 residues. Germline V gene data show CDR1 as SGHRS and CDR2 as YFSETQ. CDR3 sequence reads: CASSLGVAGGDEQYF. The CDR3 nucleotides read TGCGCCAGCAGCTTGGGAGTAGCGGGAGGTGACGAGCAGTACTTC.

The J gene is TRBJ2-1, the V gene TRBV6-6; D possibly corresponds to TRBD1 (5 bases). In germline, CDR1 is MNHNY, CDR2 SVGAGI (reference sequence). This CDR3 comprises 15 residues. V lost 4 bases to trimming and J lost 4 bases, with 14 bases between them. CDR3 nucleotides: TGTGCCAGCAGTTTATCAGGGTCGGCTTACAATGAGCAGTTCTTC. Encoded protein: CASSLSGSAYNEQFF.

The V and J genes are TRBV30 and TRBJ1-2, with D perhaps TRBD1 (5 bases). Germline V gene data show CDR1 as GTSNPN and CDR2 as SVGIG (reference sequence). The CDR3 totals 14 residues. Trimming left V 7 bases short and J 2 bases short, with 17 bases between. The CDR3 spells CASWGGGNNYGYTF. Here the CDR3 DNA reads TGTGCCTCCTGGGGGGGAGGGAACAACTATGGCTACACCTTC.

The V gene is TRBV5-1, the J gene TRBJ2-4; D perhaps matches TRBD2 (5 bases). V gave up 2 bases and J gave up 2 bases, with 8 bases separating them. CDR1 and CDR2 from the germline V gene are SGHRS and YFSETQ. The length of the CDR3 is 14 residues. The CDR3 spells CASSFEGTKNIQYF. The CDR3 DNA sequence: TGCGCCAGCAGCTTTGAGGGAACCAAAAACATTCAGTACTTC.

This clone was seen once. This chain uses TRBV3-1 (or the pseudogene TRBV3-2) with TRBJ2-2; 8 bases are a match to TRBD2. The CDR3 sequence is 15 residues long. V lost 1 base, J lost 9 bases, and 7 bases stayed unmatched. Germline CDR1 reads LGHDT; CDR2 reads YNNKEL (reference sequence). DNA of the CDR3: TGTGCCAGCAGCCAAGGTAGCGGGACTTTCCGGGAGCTGTTTTTT. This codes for CASSQGSGTFRELFF.

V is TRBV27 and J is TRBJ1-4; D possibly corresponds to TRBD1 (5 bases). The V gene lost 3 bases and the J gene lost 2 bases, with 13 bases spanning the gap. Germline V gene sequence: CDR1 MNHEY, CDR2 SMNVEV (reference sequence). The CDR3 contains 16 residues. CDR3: CASSFAGGATNEKLFF. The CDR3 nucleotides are TGTGCCAGCAGTTTTGCAGGAGGGGCCACTAATGAAAAACTGTTTTTT.

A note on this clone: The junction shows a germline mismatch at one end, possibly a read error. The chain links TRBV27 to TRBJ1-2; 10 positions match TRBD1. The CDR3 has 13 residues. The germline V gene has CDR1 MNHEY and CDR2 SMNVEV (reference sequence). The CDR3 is CASSLTGGYDYTF. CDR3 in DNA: TGTGCCAGCAGTTTGACAGGGGGCTATGACTACACCTTC.

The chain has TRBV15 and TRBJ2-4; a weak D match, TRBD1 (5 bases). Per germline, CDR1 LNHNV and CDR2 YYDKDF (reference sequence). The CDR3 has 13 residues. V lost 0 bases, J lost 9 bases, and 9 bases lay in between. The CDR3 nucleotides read TGTGCCACCAGCAGAGAGGGGCGCGGCATTCAGTACTTC. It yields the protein CATSREGRGIQYF.

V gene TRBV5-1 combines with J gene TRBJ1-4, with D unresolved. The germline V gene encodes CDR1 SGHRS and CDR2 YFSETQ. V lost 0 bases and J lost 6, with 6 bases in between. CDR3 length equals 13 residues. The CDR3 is CASSLGPDEKLFF. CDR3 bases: TGCGCCAGCAGCTTGGGTCCGGATGAAAAACTGTTTTTT.

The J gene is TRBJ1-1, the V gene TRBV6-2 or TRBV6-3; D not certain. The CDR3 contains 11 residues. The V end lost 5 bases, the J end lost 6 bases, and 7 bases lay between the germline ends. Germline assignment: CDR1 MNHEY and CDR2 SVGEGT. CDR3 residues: CASSRLSEAFF. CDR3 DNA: TGTGCCAGCAGTCGACTGTCTGAAGCTTTCTTT.

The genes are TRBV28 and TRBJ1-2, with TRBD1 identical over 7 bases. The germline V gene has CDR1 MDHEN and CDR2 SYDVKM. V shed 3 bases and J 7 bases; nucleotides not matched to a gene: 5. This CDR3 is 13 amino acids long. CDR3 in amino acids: CASSFFRDSGYTF. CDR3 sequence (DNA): TGTGCCAGCAGTTTTTTCAGGGACAGTGGCTACACCTTC.

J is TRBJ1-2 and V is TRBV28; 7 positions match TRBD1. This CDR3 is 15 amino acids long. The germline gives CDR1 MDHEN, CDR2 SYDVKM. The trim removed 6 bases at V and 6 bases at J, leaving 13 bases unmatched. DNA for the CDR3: TGTGCCAGCAGGGACCCGACAGGGCCAGTAAATGGCTACACCTTC. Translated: CASRDPTGPVNGYTF.

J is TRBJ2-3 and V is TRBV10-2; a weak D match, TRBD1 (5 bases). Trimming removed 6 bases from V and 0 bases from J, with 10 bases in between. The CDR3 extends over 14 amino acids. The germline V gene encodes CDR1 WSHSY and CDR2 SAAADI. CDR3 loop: CASRRGLSTDTQYF. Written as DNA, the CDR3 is TGCGCCAGCAGAAGGGGTTTGAGCACAGATACGCAGTATTTT.

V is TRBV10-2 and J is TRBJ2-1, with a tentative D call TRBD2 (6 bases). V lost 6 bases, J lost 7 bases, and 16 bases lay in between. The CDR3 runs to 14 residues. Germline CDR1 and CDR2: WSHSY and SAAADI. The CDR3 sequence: CASRENREHNEQFF. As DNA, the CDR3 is TGCGCCAGCAGGGAGAACCGGGAGCATAATGAGCAGTTCTTC.